This T cell receptor (beta chain) is drawn from a study of human versus mouse CDR3 diversity and MHC coevolution. The protocol was immunoSEQ multiplex PCR, while the TCRdb copy is restricted to in-frame clones and leaves out a portion. The sample shows more than 60,000 clones, 85% to 95% of them seen only once. Naive CD4 T cells were sorted as CD45RO-negative, CD62L-positive. Germline values: CDR1 SGHAT, CDR2 FQDESV (reference sequence). The CDR3 covers 18 residues. Germline trimming cut 0 bases from V and 1 base from J; bases unmatched to any gene: 9. A note on this clone: The target antigen is unknown.

Overall study results and limits: In humans, T-cell selection involved 6 or 7 MHC II alleles.

The sequenced material came from naive CD4+ T cells from blood. Sample subset: CD45RO-negative CD62L-positive naive CD4 T cells. This TCR was recovered from a person between 25 and 70 years old in good health. V usage is TRBV11-1 and J usage is TRBJ2-1; TRBD2 matches at 7 bases. The CDR3: CASSLARLGGLSYNEQFF. DNA for the CDR3: TGTGCCAGCAGCTTAGCAAGGTTGGGGGGACTATCCTACAATGAGCAGTTCTTC.